This passage covers 32 T cell receptor beta chains from one sample sequenced in a study of cytomegalovirus exposure and HLA in healthy donors. PCR primers comprised 60 Vbeta and 13 Jbeta primers. Repertoires were generated with immunoSEQ multiplex PCR, while TCRdb's copy carries only in-frame clones and drops some. The top ten clones hold over 3% of a sample with around 170,000 clones, 65% to 80% of them seen once. Source material: PBMCs. These TCRs come from a woman aged 45-59 years in good health and CMV-seropositive.

The chain couples TRBV28 to TRBJ2-7, with D possibly being TRBD2 (6 bases). Germline CDR1 MDHEN, CDR2 SYDVKM. The V end was cut by 6 bases, the J end by 4 bases, with 19 bases between. The CDR3 is made up of 15 amino acids. The CDR3 region is CASSPTDYAGYEQYF. The CDR3, as DNA: TGTGCCAGCAGCCCCACGGACTATGCTGGATACGAGCAGTACTTC.

V usage is TRBV7-9 and J usage is TRBJ2-1; 9 nucleotides align to TRBD2. Germline loops: CDR1 SEHNR, CDR2 FQNEAQ (reference sequence). Germline trimming cut 3 bases from V and 6 bases from J; bases unmatched to any gene: 6. The CDR3 is 15 amino acids. DNA of the CDR3: TGTGCCAGCAGCTTTTTAGCGGGAGTAGGCAATGAGCAGTTCTTC. Its protein is CASSFLAGVGNEQFF.

V usage is TRBV30 and J usage is TRBJ2-5; TRBD2 matches 9 bases. Germline CDR1 is GTSNPN and CDR2 is SVGIG (reference sequence). This CDR3 is 16 amino acids long. V shed 0 bases and J 5 bases; nucleotides not matched to a gene: 10. The CDR3 DNA follows: TGTGCCTGGAGTGTAGGAGCGGGGGGCGTGGGGGAGACCCAGTACTTC. Encoded protein: CAWSVGAGGVGETQYF. The full variable domain, completed using reference TRBV30 and TRBJ2-5, is SQTIHQWPATLVQPVGSPLSLECTVEGTSNPNLYWYRQAAGRGLQLLFYSVGIGQISSEVPQNLSASRPQDRQFILSSKKLLLSDSGFYLCAWSVGAGGVGETQYFGPGTRLLVL.

This clone showed up just a few times. This chain uses TRBV18 with TRBJ1-1; D possibly corresponds to TRBD1 (6 bases). Germline V lookup: CDR1 KGHSH, CDR2 LQKENI. V lost 1 base, J lost 12 bases, and 18 bases lay in between. CDR3 length: 14 residues. The CDR3 reads CASSPREGGEKTFF. In DNA, the CDR3 is TGTGCCAGCTCACCACGTGAGGGGGGGGAGAAAACTTTCTTT.

V is TRBV9 and J is TRBJ2-3; 8 bases line up with TRBD2. This CDR3 region has 19 residues. The ends lost 3 bases at V and 0 bases at J; junction bases unmatched: 15. CDR1 and CDR2 from the germline V gene are SGDLS and YYNGEE. This CDR3 is CASSASSGSTALSTDTQYF. CDR3 coding DNA: TGTGCCAGCAGCGCCTCTAGCGGGTCAACGGCCCTCAGCACAGATACGCAGTATTTT.

The rearrangement links TRBV7-9 to TRBJ1-1; TRBD1 aligns across 10 bases. Germline CDR1 SEHNR, CDR2 FQNEAQ (reference sequence). V dropped 3 bases and J dropped 8; count of bases not matched to a gene: 6. This CDR3 comprises 14 residues. CDR3 DNA: TGTGCCAGCAGCTTTACCGGGACAGGGGCCGAAGCTTTCTTT. Translated: CASSFTGTGAEAFF.

The genes are TRBV5-1 and TRBJ2-7; D not resolved. Between the trimmed V and J ends, which lost 3 bases and 3 bases, there was a span of 16 bases. The germline gives CDR1 SGHRS, CDR2 YFSETQ. The CDR3 is 15 residues long. DNA of the CDR3: TGCGCCAGCAGCTCGCCCCTCAACTCCCGCTACGAGCAGTACTTC. Its translation is CASSSPLNSRYEQYF.

The chain joins TRBV7-2 to TRBJ2-2; D may be TRBD1 (6 bases). V gave up 9 bases and J gave up 0 bases, with 14 bases separating them. Germline V gene sequence: CDR1 SGHTA, CDR2 FQGNSA. The CDR3 has 15 amino acids. CDR3 loop: CASVRGIANTGELFF. The CDR3 DNA reads TGTGCCAGTGTTAGGGGGATTGCGAACACCGGGGAGCTGTTTTTT. Looking up the rest from reference TRBV7-2 and TRBJ2-2 gives the full variable domain: GAGVSQSPSNKVTEKGKDVELRCDPISGHTALYWYRQSLGQGLEFLIYFQGNSAPDKSGLPSDRFSAERTGGSVSTLTIQRTQQEDSAVYLCASVRGIANTGELFFGEGSRLTVL.

This chain uses TRBV6-1 with TRBJ2-7; 12 nucleotides match TRBD2. Germline lookup yields CDR1 MNHNS and CDR2 SASEGT. The V and J ends lost 4 bases and 4 bases, in that order; junction bases with no gene match: 11. This CDR3 comprises 17 residues. CDR3 amino acids: CASSVRTSGTLHYEQYF. The CDR3 DNA sequence: TGTGCCAGCAGTGTCCGGACTAGCGGGACCCTTCATTACGAGCAGTACTTC.

The rearrangement joins TRBV6-5 to TRBJ1-5, with D possibly matching TRBD1 (5 bases). The V end was cut by 2 bases, the J end by 6 bases, with 14 bases between. In germline, CDR1 is MNHEY, CDR2 SVGAGI. This CDR3 region has 15 residues. CDR3 nucleotide sequence: TGTGCCAGCAGTTACGGCAGGGTATGGGGTCAGCCCCAGCATTTT. This translates into CASSYGRVWGQPQHF.

The chain has TRBV14 and TRBJ2-5; 9 bases are a match to TRBD1. CDR1 SGHDN and CDR2 FVKESK come from the germline V gene. The CDR3 totals 16 residues. J lost 4 bases, V lost 2 bases, and 8 bases had no gene match. DNA of the CDR3: TGTGCCAGCAGCCAAAAGACAGGGGGGTCTGGAGAGACCCAGTACTTC. Protein: CASSQKTGGSGETQYF.

This chain uses TRBV9 with TRBJ2-1; 9 bases are a match to TRBD2. The CDR3 extends over 17 amino acids. V shed 1 base and J 8 bases; nucleotides not matched to a gene: 13. Germline values: CDR1 SGDLS, CDR2 YYNGEE. The CDR3 nucleotides are TGTGCCAGCAGCGTATATGGTAGCGGGAGATATGGTGATGAGCAGTTCTTC. Translation gives CASSVYGSGRYGDEQFF. The full variable domain, with the rest looked up from reference TRBV9 and TRBJ2-1, is DSGVTQTPKHLITATGQRVTLRCSPRSGDLSVYWYQQSLDQGLQFLIQYYNGEERAKGNILERFSAQQFPDLHSELNLSSLELGDSALYFCASSVYGSGRYGDEQFFGPGTRLTVL.

This chain connects TRBV5-1 to TRBJ1-4; tentatively, D is TRBD1 (6 bases). V was clipped by 1 base and J by 7 bases, with 17 bases between them. Germline V gives CDR1 SGHRS, CDR2 YFSETQ. The CDR3 runs 16 residues. The CDR3 reads CASSLRGDIRSEKLFF. DNA for the CDR3: TGCGCCAGCAGCTTGCGGGGGGACATAAGGAGTGAAAAACTGTTTTTT.

The gene calls are TRBV13 and TRBJ2-7; D might be TRBD2 (6 bases). Trimming removed 4 bases at V and 0 bases at J, with 19 bases between. CDR1 and CDR2 from the germline V gene are PRHDT and FYEKMQ (reference sequence). The CDR3 is 17 amino acids. The CDR3 coding sequence is TGTGCCAGCAGCTCCAGAGGGGATCCCGGGAGCTCCTACGAGCAGTACTTC. Translation gives CASSSRGDPGSSYEQYF.

This clone was seen once. The rearrangement links TRBV7-2 to TRBJ1-1; the D gene is possibly TRBD1 (6 bases). The ends were cut back, 5 bases at V and 2 bases at J, with 9 bases in the middle. The germline gives CDR1 SGHTA, CDR2 FQGNSA. CDR3 length: 13 residues. CDR3 bases: TGTGCCAGCAGCCGGGACATAAACACTGAAGCTTTCTTT. Its protein is CASSRDINTEAFF.

The rearrangement links TRBV4-1 to TRBJ1-5, with D perhaps TRBD1 (6 bases). There are 14 residues in the CDR3. From germline, CDR1 is MGHRA and CDR2 YSYEKL. V was cut by 5 bases and J by 9 bases, with 17 bases left in between. The CDR3 sequence: CASSDRTGMRPQHF. As DNA, the CDR3 is TGCGCCAGCAGCGATCGTACAGGGATGAGGCCCCAGCATTTT.

The chain links TRBV5-1 to TRBJ2-6; 7 bases align to TRBD2. The length of the CDR3 is 16 residues. The germline CDR1 and CDR2 sequences are SGHRS and YFSETQ. J gave up 2 bases and V 5 bases, and 7 bases lay outside the gene matches. CDR3: CASRGGGNAGANVLTF. DNA of the CDR3: TGCGCCAGCAGGGGGGGAGGGAATGCTGGGGCCAACGTCCTGACTTTC.

The chain links TRBV6-6 to TRBJ2-7; D is undetermined. Germline CDR1 MNHNY, CDR2 SVGAGI (reference sequence). V was clipped by 8 bases and J by 3 bases, with 14 bases between them. The CDR3 is made up of 13 amino acids. The CDR3 protein is CASCVSAVYEQYF. CDR3 sequence (DNA): TGTGCCAGCTGTGTGAGTGCCGTCTACGAGCAGTACTTC.

V usage is TRBV7-2 and J usage is TRBJ2-1, with 7 bases fitting TRBD2. This CDR3 is built from 15 residues. J lost 5 bases, V lost 4 bases, and 8 bases had no gene match. The germline V gene encodes CDR1 SGHTA and CDR2 FQGNSA. In DNA, the CDR3 is TGTGCCAGCAGCTCGACTAGCAGGACCAACAATGAGCAGTTCTTC. Translated: CASSSTSRTNNEQFF.

CDR3 region: CASSLDGARDQPQHF. CDR3 sequence (DNA): TGCGCCAGCAGCTTGGATGGGGCTAGAGATCAGCCCCAGCATTTT. The genes are TRBV5-1 and TRBJ1-5, with D tentatively TRBD1 (5 bases). V lost 0 bases and J lost 5, with 12 bases in between. Germline values: CDR1 SGHRS, CDR2 YFSETQ. This CDR3 is 15 amino acids long.

The V call is TRBV2, the J call TRBJ1-1; 7 positions match TRBD1. CDR1 SNHLY and CDR2 FYNNEI come from the germline V gene. The CDR3 extends over 13 amino acids. The V and J ends lost 3 bases and 10 bases, in that order; junction bases with no gene match: 8. The CDR3 DNA is TGTGCCAGCAGTGATGTACAGGGGTCCCCAGCTTTCTTT. Amino acids: CASSDVQGSPAFF.

The J gene is TRBJ2-1, the V gene TRBV10-3; D remains ambiguous. Trimming took off 4 bases at V and 6 bases at J, with 10 bases between the two ends. CDR3 length equals 13 residues. Germline CDR1 and CDR2: ENHRY and SYGVKD. CDR3 amino acids: CAISVPESNEQFF. The DNA for the CDR3 is TGTGCCATCAGTGTCCCTGAGAGCAATGAGCAGTTCTTC.

The chain links TRBV6-1 to TRBJ2-2; TRBD1 aligns across 8 bases. J gave up 4 bases and V 0 bases, and 4 bases lay outside the gene matches. Germline CDR1 is MNHNS and CDR2 is SASEGT. The CDR3 covers 16 residues. The CDR3: CASSEAPTGVTGELFF. CDR3 in DNA: TGTGCCAGCAGTGAAGCTCCGACAGGGGTCACCGGGGAGCTGTTTTTT.

V and J are TRBV7-8 and TRBJ1-2; weak D call: TRBD1 (6 bases). The CDR3 length is 15 residues. The germline V gene has CDR1 SGHVS and CDR2 FQNEAQ. V was cut by 1 base and J by 4 bases, with 13 bases left in between. CDR3 nucleotides: TGTGCCAGCAGCTTAGATCAGGGGAGAGTCTATGGCTACACCTTC. It yields the protein CASSLDQGRVYGYTF.

The rearrangement uses TRBV2 and TRBJ2-5; 8 nucleotides agree with TRBD1. The DNA end is a closer match to TRBJ2-7, so the J assignment may be wrong. CDR1 and CDR2 from the germline V gene are SNHLY and FYNNEI. The CDR3 runs 16 residues. The CDR3 sequence is CASRRMVGTGYYEQYF. CDR3 sequence (DNA): TGTGCCAGCAGGAGGATGGTTGGGACAGGCTACTACGAGCAGTACTTC.

The chain is built from TRBV2 and TRBJ2-7; 7 positions agree with TRBD1. Trimming removed 6 bases from V and 1 base from J; junction bases left unmatched: 6. The CDR3 is made up of 14 amino acids. Germline-derived CDR1 and CDR2 are SNHLY and FYNNEI. The DNA for the CDR3 is TGTGCCAGCAGAACCGGGACAGAATCCTACGAGCAGTACTTC. This codes for CASRTGTESYEQYF. The full variable domain, rest sourced from reference TRBV2 and TRBJ2-7, is EPEVTQTPSHQVTQMGQEVILRCVPISNHLYFYWYRQILGQKVEFLVSFYNNEISEKSEIFDDQFSVERPDGSNFTLKIRSTKLEDSAMYFCASRTGTESYEQYFGPGTRLTVT.

This clone occurred a few times. J is TRBJ2-3 and V is TRBV30; the match to TRBD2 covers 10 bases. V lost 6 bases to trimming and J lost 3 bases; unmatched junction nucleotides: 15. The germline gives CDR1 GTSNPN, CDR2 SVGIG (reference sequence). The CDR3 sequence is 17 residues long. CDR3 protein: CACAASASGSRTDTQYF. The CDR3 nucleotides read TGTGCCTGTGCTGCCTCGGCTAGCGGGAGTAGGACAGATACGCAGTATTTT.

This chain uses TRBV28 with TRBJ2-7; D is possibly TRBD1 (6 bases). V was pared by 9 bases and J by 4 bases, with 19 bases between. CDR3 length equals 14 residues. Germline values: CDR1 MDHEN, CDR2 SYDVKM. The CDR3 loop reads CASWSRQGKYEQYF. The CDR3 bases are TGTGCCAGTTGGAGTCGGCAGGGGAAATACGAGCAGTACTTC.

The table lists this clone with a few counts. This chain links TRBV7-2 with TRBJ1-1; possible D gene TRBD1, 5 bases. This CDR3 comprises 14 residues. The germline gives CDR1 SGHTA, CDR2 FQGNSA. V lost 4 bases to trimming and J lost 4 bases, with 13 bases between them. The CDR3 sequence is CASSSDTWSTEAFF. The DNA of the CDR3 is TGTGCCAGCAGCTCGGACACTTGGTCCACTGAAGCTTTCTTT.

The chain couples TRBV30 to TRBJ1-3, with D tentatively TRBD1 (5 bases). Germline assignment: CDR1 GTSNPN and CDR2 SVGIG (reference sequence). The CDR3 has 14 residues. The V end lost 2 bases, the J end lost 0 bases, and 8 bases lay between the germline ends. As DNA, the CDR3 is TGTGCCTGGAGTAAGACAGTCTCTGGAAACACCATATATTTT. Residues: CAWSKTVSGNTIYF.

The CDR3 DNA follows: TGTGCCAGCAGCTCCGGCGGGGCTAGCGAGTACAATGAGCAGTTCTTC. This encodes CASSSGGASEYNEQFF. The chain links TRBV5-6 to TRBJ2-1; tentatively, D is TRBD2 (6 bases). Trimming cost V 3 bases and J 4 bases, with 17 bases left between them. The length of the CDR3 is 16 residues. Germline V gene data show CDR1 as SGHDT and CDR2 as YYEEEE.

V is TRBV28 and J is TRBJ1-6; 9 positions agree with TRBD1. Germline CDR1 reads MDHEN; CDR2 reads SYDVKM. J gave up 10 bases and V 7 bases, and 11 bases lay outside the gene matches. This CDR3 is built from 15 residues. For the CDR3, the DNA is TGTGCCAGCACCTCCGGGACAGGGCGAGGCTCACCCCTCCACTTT. This codes for CASTSGTGRGSPLHF.